This TCR beta chain derives from a study of shared clonotypes between healthy human individuals (dated by TCRdb to 2020 to 2021). The study in broad terms: The cohort comprised a couple of women and three men aged 18 to 49 years. Per donor, three plates each were used for CD4 naive and CD4 memory, two for CD8 naive, and one for CD8 memory. The study deeply sequenced blood TCR repertoires of several healthy adults to estimate repertoire size and the extent of clonotype sharing between individuals. Different laboratories and diverse techniques were used to prepare libraries and sequence TCR repertoires, to increase sequencing depth and limit assay-specific biases. Each donor's leukapheresis produced roughly between roughly 0.85 and 10 billion PBMCs. The research as a whole found: Because the study included a small number of donors, the genetic and exposure-history diversity represented was limited. Even with the large sequencing depth, rarefaction of the sorted-subset datasets indicated that sequencing was incomplete. Sampling was limited to blood, and TCR repertoires in tissue likely differ from TCR repertoires in blood. Naive subsets generally had larger estimated clonotype richness than memory subsets. Pairwise subsampling led to the expectation that sequencing depth would affect the degree of clonotype sharing among donors. Across a few donors, about 5.2% of naive CD4, roughly 3.5% of naive CD8, about 2.3% of memory CD4, and 0.4% of memory CD8 clonotypes were shared. Compared with non-shared clonotypes, the clonotypes found in all four sorted-subset donors had higher generation probabilities.

V gives up 3 bases and J gives up 8 bases, and the segment between their germline ends measures 15 bases. The germline V gene (reference sequence) specifies MNHEY as CDR1 and SMNVEV as CDR2. Including cysteine and phenylalanine, the CDR3 has 14 amino acids. The retained sequence is limited to the CDR3, 42 bases, with the frame set at the first base. Using the deep immunoSEQ assay, TCR CDR3 regions were amplified from genomic DNA by multiplex PCR. Extracted genomic DNA from each cell subset was distributed evenly across all wells of several immunoSEQ 96-well plates, and each plate was treated as a replicate. For sorted subsets, each replicate PCR was loaded with around 200 ng genomic DNA, equivalent to 32,000 or so T cell genomes. Purified libraries were measured with a Qubit 3.0 fluorometer, size-checked on a Bioanalyzer 2100, and measured again with the KAPA Library Quantification kit. Each immunoSEQ 96-well plate was sequenced on its own single-read 150-cycle Illumina NextSeq 550 flow cell. The paper's data handling went like this. Because only junctional sequences without quality scores were contained in the immunoSEQ output, filtering matching that applied to full-length reads could not be performed. To assign V/J genes and CDR3, sequences were annotated against IMGT germline references using PyIR, a Python wrapper for IgBLAST v1.9. Reads with weak V/J assignments (E-value above 1e-6), missing CDR3, stop codons, out-of-frame junctions, or ambiguous translated residues were removed. A V3J clonotype was defined by an identical inferred V gene, J gene, and CDR3 amino acid sequence. Percentage overlap between repertoires was computed as shared unique clonotypes divided by the size of the smaller repertoire. RTK rarefaction, the Chao1 estimator, and Recon v2.1 estimates of unobserved clonotypes were used to assess repertoire richness. Generation probabilities for all TCRbeta clonotypes obtained by the gDNA method from a handful of donors were computed using OLGA. Held by TCRdb, this immuneACCESS table contains in-frame sequences only and omits some clones. Under half of the omission traces to an unresolved V gene where checked; the cause of the rest is unknown. Clonal size and the V and J genes are those of that table, whereas D and trimming came from the DNA. This sample gives over 2 million clones in total; under 95% of them show up just once. Of the sample, 0.3% to 0.4% falls within the top ten clones.

Donors were healthy HIV-negative adults with no recently reported acute infections or vaccinations. Every donor was a Caucasian adult residing in Nashville, Tennessee, USA. CD4+ T cells were enriched by magnetic negative selection, after which naive cells were positively selected on CD45RA and the negative fraction was taken as the memory subset. After blood collection by leukapheresis, PBMCs were isolated using Ficoll-Histopaque density gradient centrifugation and then cryopreserved in the vapor phase of liquid nitrogen. Purity and quantity of every magnetically sorted T cell population were checked by analytical flow cytometry. Each sorted fraction had its genomic DNA isolated and then quantified by UV absorbance on a Nanodrop 2000c. A word on this clone: It lacks a known antigen. No base qualities exist here, and no much larger clone lies one base off it.

This receptor was taken from a man aged 18-30 years in good health. Some clones in this sample may be carry-over from other donors' samples. The sequenced sample was naive CD4+ T cells from PBMCs. The sample's cell subset or site, from its label and the paper: CD45RA+ positively selected. The rearranged segments are TRBV27 and TRBJ2-3; the D call is tentative, TRBD1 or TRBD2, as each matches 6 bases. The CDR3 here reads CASSFSLGGGTQYF. The nucleotide sequence reads as follows: TGTGCCAGCAGTTTTTCCCTAGGAGGGGGTACGCAGTATTTT.